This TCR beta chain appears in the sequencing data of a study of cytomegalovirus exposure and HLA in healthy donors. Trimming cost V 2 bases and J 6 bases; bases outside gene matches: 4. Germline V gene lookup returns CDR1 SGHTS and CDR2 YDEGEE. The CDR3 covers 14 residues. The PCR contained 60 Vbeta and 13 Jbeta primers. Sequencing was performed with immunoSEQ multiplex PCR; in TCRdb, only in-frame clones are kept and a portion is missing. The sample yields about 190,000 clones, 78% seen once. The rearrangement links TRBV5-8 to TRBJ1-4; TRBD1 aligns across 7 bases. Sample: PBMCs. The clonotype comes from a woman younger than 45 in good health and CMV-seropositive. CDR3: CASSFSDRDEKLFF. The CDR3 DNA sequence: TGTGCCAGCAGCTTCTCCGACAGGGATGAAAAACTGTTTTTT.